This T cell receptor beta chain derives from a study of T-cell memory formation after mild COVID-19. The overall study: The study found TCR clusters largely donor specific.

Each CDR3 protein gets one entry after TCRdb re-called the 5' RACE reads with MiXCR. Here the sample spans about 140,000 distinct CDR3 sequences, 13% to 15% being singletons. This clonotype was found a few times. The CDR3 covers 15 residues. V shed 0 bases, J shed 0 bases, and the junction held 2 bases outside the gene matches. The receptor's source is an adult woman who had mild COVID-19 (a few samples of this study predate the infection). Cell type and time point are not known. Sequencing input: PBMCs or a T cell subset sorted from them (not recorded which). The V call is TRBV12-3 or TRBV12-4, the J call TRBJ2-7; 7 bases align to TRBD2. The CDR3 region is CASSLALAVSYEQYF. DNA of the CDR3: TGTGCCAGCAGTTTAGCTCTAGCGGTCTCCTACGAGCAGTACTTC.